This TCR beta chain stems from a study of CD8 T cells in Susac syndrome. 0.5 to 1 ug RNA was reverse transcribed with random hexamers. TCRdb called the immunoSEQ multiplex PCR reads again in MiXCR, with one record for every CDR3 protein. This table has 130,000 or so distinct CDR3 sequences, approximately 95% appearing once. Negative isolation was used for CD8+ and CD4+ T cells and FACS enrichment for TEMRA cells. This clonotype was observed a single time. The CDR3 runs 13 residues. Germline CDR1 is SGHAT and CDR2 is FQNNGV. V was shortened by 5 bases and J by 0 bases, with 7 bases between the two germline ends.

The chain combines TRBV11-2 with TRBJ1-2; D is uncertain. This receptor was obtained from a human donor with multiple sclerosis. Sequenced sample: CD4+ T cells from PBMCs. CDR3 DNA: TGTGCCAGCAGCCCCAGGACTAACTATGGCTACACCTTC. Protein product: CASSPRTNYGYTF.